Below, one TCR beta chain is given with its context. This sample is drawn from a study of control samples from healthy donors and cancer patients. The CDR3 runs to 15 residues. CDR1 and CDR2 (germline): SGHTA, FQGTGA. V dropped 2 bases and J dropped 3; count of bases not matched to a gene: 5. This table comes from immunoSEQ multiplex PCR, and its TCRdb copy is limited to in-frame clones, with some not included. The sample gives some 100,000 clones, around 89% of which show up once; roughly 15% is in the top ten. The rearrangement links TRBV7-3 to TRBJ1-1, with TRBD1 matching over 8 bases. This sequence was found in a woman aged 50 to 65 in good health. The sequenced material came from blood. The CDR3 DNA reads TGTGCCAGCAGCTTACAGGGGGCGGCGGACACTGAAGCTTTCTTT. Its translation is CASSLQGAADTEAFF.